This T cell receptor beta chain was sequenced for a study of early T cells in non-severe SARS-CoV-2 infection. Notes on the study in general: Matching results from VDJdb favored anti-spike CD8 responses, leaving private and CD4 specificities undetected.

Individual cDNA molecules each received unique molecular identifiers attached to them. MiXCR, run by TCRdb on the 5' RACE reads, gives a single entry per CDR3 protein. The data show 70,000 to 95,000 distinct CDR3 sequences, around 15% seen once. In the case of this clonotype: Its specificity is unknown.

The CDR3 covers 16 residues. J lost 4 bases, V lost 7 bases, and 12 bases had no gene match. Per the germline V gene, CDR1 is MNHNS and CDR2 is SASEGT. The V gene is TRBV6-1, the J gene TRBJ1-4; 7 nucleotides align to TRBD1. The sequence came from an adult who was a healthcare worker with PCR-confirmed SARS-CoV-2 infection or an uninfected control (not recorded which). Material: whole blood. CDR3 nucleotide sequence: TGTGCCAGCAAACCGGGACAGAGCTCCTATAATGAAAAACTGTTTTTT. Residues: CASKPGQSSYNEKLFF.